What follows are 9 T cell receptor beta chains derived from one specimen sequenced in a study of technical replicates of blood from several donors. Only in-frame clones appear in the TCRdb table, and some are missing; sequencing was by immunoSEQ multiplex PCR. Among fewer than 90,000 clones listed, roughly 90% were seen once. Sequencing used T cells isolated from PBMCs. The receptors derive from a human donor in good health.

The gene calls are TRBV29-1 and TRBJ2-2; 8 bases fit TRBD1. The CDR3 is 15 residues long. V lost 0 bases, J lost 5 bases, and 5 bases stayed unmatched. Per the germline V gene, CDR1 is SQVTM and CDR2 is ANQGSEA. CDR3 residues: CSVEDGQGATGELFF. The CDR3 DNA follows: TGCAGCGTTGAAGATGGCCAGGGGGCAACCGGGGAGCTGTTTTTT.

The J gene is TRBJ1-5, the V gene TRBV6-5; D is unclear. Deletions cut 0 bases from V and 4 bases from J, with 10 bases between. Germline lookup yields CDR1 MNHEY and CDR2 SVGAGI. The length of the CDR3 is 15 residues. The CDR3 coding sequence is TGTGCCAGCAGTTACTCGAACAGTTTTAATCAGCCCCAGCATTTT. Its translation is CASSYSNSFNQPQHF.

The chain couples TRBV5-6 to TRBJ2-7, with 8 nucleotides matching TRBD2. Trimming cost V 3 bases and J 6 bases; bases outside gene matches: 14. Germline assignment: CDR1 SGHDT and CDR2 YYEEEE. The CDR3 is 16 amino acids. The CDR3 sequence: CASSSPSGFSLGEQYF. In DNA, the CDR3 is TGTGCCAGCAGCTCCCCTAGCGGGTTTTCTCTTGGCGAGCAGTACTTC.

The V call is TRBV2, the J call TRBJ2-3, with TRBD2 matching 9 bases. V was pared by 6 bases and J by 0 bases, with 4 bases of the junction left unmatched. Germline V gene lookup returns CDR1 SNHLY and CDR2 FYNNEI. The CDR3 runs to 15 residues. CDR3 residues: CASSLTSGSTDTQYF. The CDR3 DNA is TGTGCCAGCAGCCTTACTAGCGGGAGCACAGATACGCAGTATTTT.

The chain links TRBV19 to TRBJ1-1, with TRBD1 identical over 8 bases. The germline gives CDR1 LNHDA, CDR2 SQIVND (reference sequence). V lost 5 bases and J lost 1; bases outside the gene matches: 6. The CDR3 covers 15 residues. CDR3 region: CASSLTGTGNTEAFF. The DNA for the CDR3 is TGTGCCAGTAGTTTGACAGGGACAGGGAACACTGAAGCTTTCTTT.

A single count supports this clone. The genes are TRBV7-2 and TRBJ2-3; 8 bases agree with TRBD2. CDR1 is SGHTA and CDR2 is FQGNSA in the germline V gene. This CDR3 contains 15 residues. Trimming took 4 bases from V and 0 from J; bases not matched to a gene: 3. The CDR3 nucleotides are TGTGCCAGCAGCTGGGCGGGGGGAAGCACAGATACGCAGTATTTT. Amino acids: CASSWAGGSTDTQYF.

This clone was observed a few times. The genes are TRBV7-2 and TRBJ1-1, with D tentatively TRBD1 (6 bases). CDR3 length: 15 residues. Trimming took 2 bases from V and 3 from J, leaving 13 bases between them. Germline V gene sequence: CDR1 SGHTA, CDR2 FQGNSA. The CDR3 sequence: CASSLLGQGYTEAFF. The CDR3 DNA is TGTGCCAGCAGCTTATTGGGTCAGGGGTACACTGAAGCTTTCTTT.

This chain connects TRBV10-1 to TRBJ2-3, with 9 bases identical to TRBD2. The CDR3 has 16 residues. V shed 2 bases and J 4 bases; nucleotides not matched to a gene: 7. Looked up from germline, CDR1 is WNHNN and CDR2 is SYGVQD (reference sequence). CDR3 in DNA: TGCGCCAGCAGTGAGGACCTACTAGCGGGCCCAGATACGCAGTATTTT. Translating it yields CASSEDLLAGPDTQYF.

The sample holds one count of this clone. The CDR3 region has the DNA TGTGCCAGCAGCTTATTCGGGGGTCCAGATACGCAGTATTTT. This gives the protein CASSLFGGPDTQYF. The rearrangement uses TRBV11-3 and TRBJ2-3; possible D gene TRBD2, 6 bases. In germline, CDR1 is SGHNT, CDR2 YENEEA. V gave up 2 bases and J gave up 4 bases, with 10 bases separating them. The CDR3 has 14 amino acids. The entire variable domain, with the rest obtained from reference TRBV11-3 and TRBJ2-3, is as follows: EAGVVQSPRYKIIEKKQPVAFWCNPISGHNTLYWYLQNLGQGPELLIRYENEEAVDDSQLPKDRFSAERLKGVDSTLKIQPAELGDSAVYLCASSLFGGPDTQYFGPGTRLTVL.